These T cell receptor beta chains were read from a single sample in a study of blood T cells in healthy people across ages. TCRdb independently ran MiXCR on the 5' RACE reads; one entry per CDR3 protein. The table lists under 850,000 distinct CDR3 sequences, under 40% of them singletons. Sequencing was carried out using blood. The receptor source for this set is a man in his late teens or twenties in good health. Both conserved end residues are part of each CDR3. A D gene is named only where the DNA matches it firmly. Size tells how often a clone was seen (once, few, many) or the class of an expanded clone, and some rows leave it out.

>TRBV4-3|many|-|TRBJ1-1
CASSQRGSNTEAFF
TGCGCCAGCAGCCAAAGGGGGTCAAACACTGAAGCTTTCTTT
>TRBV15|few|TRBD2|TRBJ2-3
CATSRAGGGDTQYF
TGTGCCACCAGCAGAGCGGGCGGGGGAGATACGCAGTATTTT
>TRBV20-1|-|TRBD1|TRBJ2-5
CSAEGPTGFVGTQYF
TGCAGTGCAGAGGGACCGACAGGGTTTGTGGGGACCCAGTACTTC
>TRBV29-1|many|-|TRBJ2-3
CSVEAGFTDTQYF
TGCAGCGTTGAGGCGGGGTTCACAGATACGCAGTATTTT
>TRBV4-2|-|-|TRBJ1-5
CASSQEGFGQPQHF
TGTGCCAGCAGCCAAGAGGGGTTCGGTCAGCCCCAGCATTTT
>TRBV14|many|-|TRBJ2-4
CASSQGAWAKNIQYF
TGTGCCAGCAGCCAAGGGGCGTGGGCCAAAAACATTCAGTACTTC
>TRBV4-2|-|TRBD2|TRBJ2-5
CASSQDPSGRGSGETQYF
TGTGCCAGCAGCCAGGATCCTAGCGGGAGGGGTTCGGGCGAGACCCAGTACTTC
>TRBV12-3/TRBV12-4|many|-|TRBJ2-5
CASSVDSQETQYF
TGTGCCAGCAGCGTAGATAGCCAAGAGACCCAGTACTTC
>TRBV12-3/TRBV12-4|few|-|TRBJ2-3
CASSLGVSSDTQYF
TGTGCCAGCAGTTTAGGTGTGTCCTCAGATACGCAGTATTTT
>TRBV6-2/TRBV6-3|-|-|TRBJ2-2
CASSYSAQQNTGELFF
TGTGCCAGCAGTTACTCGGCCCAGCAAAACACCGGGGAGCTGTTTTTT
>TRBV6-5|-|TRBD1|TRBJ1-5
CGSSLGTAQPQHF
TGTGGCAGCAGCCTAGGGACAGCCCAGCCTCAGCATTTT
>TRBV2|once|TRBD1|TRBJ1-1
CARTVRQGRLREPFF
TGTGCCAGAACAGTACGACAGGGTAGGTTAAGGGAACCTTTCTTT
>TRBV12-3/TRBV12-4|-|TRBD2|TRBJ2-5
CASSRDLAGGWNEQYF
TGTGCCAGCAGCCGAGACCTTGCGGGGGGGTGGAATGAGCAGTACTTC
>TRBV6-2/TRBV6-3|-|-|TRBJ2-3
CASQASVTDTQYF
TGTGCCAGCCAGGCTAGCGTCACAGATACGCAGTATTTT
>TRBV2|few|-|TRBJ2-1
CASMRLSSYNEQFF
TGTGCCAGTATGCGCTTGAGCTCCTACAATGAGCAGTTCTTC
>TRBV7-8|-|TRBD1|TRBJ1-1
CASSLGWTGATEAFF
TGTGCCAGCAGCTTGGGTTGGACAGGGGCCACTGAAGCTTTCTTT
>TRBV4-3|few|-|TRBJ2-1
CASSQEVFGPLGFSGGKQFF
TGCGCCAGCAGCCAAGAGGTGTTTGGGCCGTTGGGTTTCTCCGGGGGAAAGCAGTTCTTC
>TRBV7-9|few|-|TRBJ2-7
CASSLEGQGSMYF
TGTGCCAGCAGCTTAGAGGGCCAGGGCTCGATGTACTTC
>TRBV6-1|-|-|TRBJ1-4
CASREKPEGRKLFF
TGTGCCAGCAGGGAAAAGCCAGAGGGGAGGAAACTGTTTTTT
>TRBV20-1|-|TRBD2|TRBJ2-7
CSASQASGPYEQYF
TGCAGTGCAAGTCAGGCTAGCGGACCCTACGAGCAGTACTTC
>TRBV6-6|-|-|TRBJ2-7
CASSYSTGPTYEQYF
TGTGCCAGCAGTTACTCGACCGGGCCCACCTACGAGCAGTACTTC
>TRBV28|few|-|TRBJ1-2
CATSSVQTNYGYTF
TGTGCCACCTCATCCGTACAGACTAACTATGGCTACACCTTC
>TRBV28|-|-|TRBJ1-1
CASSFSPSEAFF
TGTGCCAGCAGTTTTTCCCCTAGCGAAGCTTTCTTT
>TRBV20-1|many|-|TRBJ2-3
CSSEGDRPVDTQYF
TGCAGTTCCGAAGGGGACCGGCCCGTTGATACGCAGTATTTT
>TRBV5-1|-|-|TRBJ2-2
CASSHGGTASDTGELFF
TGCGCCAGCAGCCACGGCGGGACAGCCTCGGACACCGGGGAGCTGTTTTTT
>TRBV12-3/TRBV12-4|many|-|TRBJ2-3
CASSFGGGTDTQYF
TGTGCCAGCAGTTTTGGGGGTGGCACAGATACGCAGTATTTT
>TRBV2|-|TRBD1|TRBJ1-2
CASSAKGANGYTF
TGTGCCAGCAGCGCCAAGGGGGCTAATGGCTACACCTTC
>TRBV10-3|many|-|TRBJ2-3
CAISEPANSDTSTDTQYF
TGTGCCATCAGTGAGCCGGCCAATTCCGACACGAGCACAGATACGCAGTATTTT
>TRBV10-3|many|TRBD2|TRBJ2-3
CAISTSGAADTQYF
TGTGCCATCAGTACTAGCGGGGCGGCAGATACGCAGTATTTT
>TRBV29-1|-|TRBD2|TRBJ2-7
CGVDSGDDSYEQYF
TGCGGCGTTGATAGCGGGGACGACTCCTACGAGCAGTACTTC
>TRBV7-2|few|TRBD1|TRBJ1-4
CASSEGAFNEKLFF
TGTGCCAGCAGCGAGGGGGCCTTTAATGAAAAACTGTTTTTT
>TRBV10-3|-|TRBD1|TRBJ1-5
CATWTGGEQPQHF
TGTGCCACATGGACAGGAGGGGAACAGCCCCAGCATTTT
>TRBV6-6|few|-|TRBJ1-1
CASSFSRSVSGDTEAFF
TGTGCCAGCAGTTTTTCTCGGTCAGTCTCTGGAGACACTGAAGCTTTCTTT
>TRBV20-1|-|TRBD1|TRBJ1-1
CSATGTGSTEAFF
TGCAGTGCTACGGGGACAGGGTCCACTGAAGCTTTCTTT
>TRBV5-6|-|TRBD1|TRBJ2-7
CASSLADRSYYSYEQYF
TGTGCCAGCAGCTTGGCGGACAGGTCCTATTATTCCTACGAGCAGTACTTC